A selection of T cell receptor beta chains follows, all from one sample in a study of T cell clonotyping in hematopoietic cell transplantation. Produced via immunoSEQ multiplex PCR; TCRdb's table is partial and in-frame only. Here the sample spans about 76,000 clones, almost 97% being singletons. The specimen was peripheral blood mononuclear cells, collected before stem cell transplant. These receptors were obtained from a woman aged 45 to 65 with acute myeloid leukemia. Some clones in this sample may be carry-over from other donors' samples. The conserved cysteine and the conserved F or W are not part of the CDR3 here. A D gene is named only where the DNA matches it firmly.

D gene	J gene	V gene	CDR3 protein
-	TRBJ2-2	TRBV6-5	ASSYRTGTGELF
TRBD2	TRBJ2-7	TRBV7-8	ASRSSGRGSYEQY
-	TRBJ2-7	TRBV30	AWSLTKEGGQY
-	TRBJ1-3	TRBV6-1	ASIADVSSGNTIY
TRBD2	TRBJ2-7	TRBV11-2	ASSFGRRSDYEQY
-	TRBJ2-5	TRBV5-1	ASSLSLAVKGALRETQY
-	TRBJ2-7	TRBV11-2	ASSSEMGHPYEQY
-	TRBJ1-2	TRBV7-9	ASSLALRQGSEHGYT
-	TRBJ2-5	TRBV6-6	ASSFGETQY
-	TRBJ2-7	TRBV25-1	ASSEYPDTIYEQY
-	TRBJ1-5	TRBV7-9	ASSLAGWGGGNQPQH
-	TRBJ2-7	TRBV2	ASRWSGPAYEQY
-	TRBJ2-3	TRBV6-5	ASLYSDTQY
-	TRBJ2-7	TRBV28	ASSPGGPISYEQY
-	TRBJ2-7	TRBV9	ASSARPGEQY
TRBD1	TRBJ2-5	TRBV30	AWSRGTSTPGQVKTQY
-	TRBJ1-4	TRBV4-1	ASSQDPTVPEKLF
-	TRBJ1-4	TRBV2	ASTWRNEKLF
TRBD1	TRBJ1-1	TRBV5-4	ASSLYGTVRGRTEAF
-	TRBJ2-2	TRBV2	ASRYPTEELTGELF
TRBD1	TRBJ1-5	TRBV28	ASSLYRGHSQPQH
-	TRBJ1-5	TRBV6-6	ASIPYGSNQPQH
-	TRBJ1-2	TRBV28	ASSLVGTGHYGYT
TRBD2	TRBJ2-7	TRBV6-1	ASRPGLATYEQY
-	TRBJ2-5	TRBV20-1	SARTVGTQY
-	TRBJ2-7	TRBV11-3	ASSLDGQTEQY
-	TRBJ1-5	TRBV6-5	ASSYSQGGNQPQH
-	TRBJ1-3	TRBV6-5	ASTGGSGNTIY
-	TRBJ1-1	TRBV20-1	SAIYTEAF
-	TRBJ1-2	TRBV5-1	ASSLAGQTLDYGYT
TRBD1	TRBJ1-2	TRBV9	ASSVDGQGLNT
-	TRBJ1-5	TRBV11-2	ASSVGTRSNQPQH
TRBD1	TRBJ2-1	TRBV28	ASSLPTGDREQF
-	TRBJ1-2	TRBV6-1	ASSEERVYGYT
-	TRBJ1-5	TRBV19	ASSIATGHPLKPQH
TRBD1	TRBJ1-2	TRBV29-1	SAQGTGDGVFYGYT
-	TRBJ1-1	TRBV7-2	ASSFLQSTEAF
-	TRBJ1-1	TRBV5-1	ASRSTANTEAF
TRBD2	TRBJ2-1	TRBV7-7	ASSPRREGNEQF
-	TRBJ2-2	TRBV29-1	SVSNTGELF
TRBD1	TRBJ1-2	TRBV29-1	SVEGTDEYGYT
-	TRBJ2-2	TRBV6-4	ASSDFGGTNTGELF
-	TRBJ1-2	TRBV5-6	ASSLGEFNGYT
-	TRBJ1-5	TRBV30	AWSVARNQPQH
-	TRBJ1-1	TRBV6-6	ASSPGDGTTYTEAF
-	TRBJ2-5	TRBV29-1	SAQSGETQY
-	TRBJ2-2	TRBV30	AWSVAAAYTGELF
-	TRBJ2-3	TRBV5-4	ASSLYRVGIDTQY
TRBD1	TRBJ1-2	TRBV19	ASSPTGQNYGYT
-	TRBJ2-3	TRBV20-1	SGDVADTQY
TRBD2	TRBJ2-7	TRBV6-1	ASSDLAEGYEQY
-	TRBJ1-1	TRBV5-1	ASSFGRFRSAEAF
-	TRBJ1-5	TRBV28	ASSFAGFSQPQH
-	TRBJ2-3	TRBV6-1	ASSERQGLDTQY
-	TRBJ1-5	TRBV6-5	ASSSLAGRNQPQH